This T cell receptor (beta chain) was captured by sequencing in a study of shared clonotypes between healthy human individuals. CDR3 length: 14 amino acids. Germline V gives CDR1 SGHDT, CDR2 YYEEEE. The ends lost 4 bases at V and 2 bases at J; junction bases unmatched: 4. Points on this clone: The antigen is undetermined.

Naive CD8 cells lacked CD45RO and underwent positive selection for CCR7, leaving out terminally differentiated effector memory CD45RA+ cells. Study observations and caveats: Generation probabilities of non-shared clonotypes were lower (relative to those shared by all four donors). Memory subsets generally showed smaller estimated richness than naive subsets did.

Profiling relied on immunoSEQ multiplex PCR, and the TCRdb table lists in-frame clones only, not all of them. This sample carries roughly 550,000 clones, roughly 96% of them seen once, and the ten largest clones take 0.085% to 0.11%. The V gene is TRBV5-6, the J gene TRBJ2-3, with TRBD1 matching over 7 bases. Sequenced: naive CD8+ T cells sorted from blood. The receptor's source is a woman under 40 in good health. The CDR3 DNA is TGTGCCAGCAGCGTGACAGGGATCACAGATACGCAGTATTTT. This codes for CASSVTGITDTQYF. The full variable domain, completed using reference TRBV5-6 and TRBJ2-3, is DAGVTQSPTHLIKTRGQQVTLRCSPKSGHDTVSWYQQALGQGPQFIFQYYEEEERQRGNFPDRFSGHQFPNYSSELNVNALLLGDSALYLCASSVTGITDTQYFGPGTRLTVL.